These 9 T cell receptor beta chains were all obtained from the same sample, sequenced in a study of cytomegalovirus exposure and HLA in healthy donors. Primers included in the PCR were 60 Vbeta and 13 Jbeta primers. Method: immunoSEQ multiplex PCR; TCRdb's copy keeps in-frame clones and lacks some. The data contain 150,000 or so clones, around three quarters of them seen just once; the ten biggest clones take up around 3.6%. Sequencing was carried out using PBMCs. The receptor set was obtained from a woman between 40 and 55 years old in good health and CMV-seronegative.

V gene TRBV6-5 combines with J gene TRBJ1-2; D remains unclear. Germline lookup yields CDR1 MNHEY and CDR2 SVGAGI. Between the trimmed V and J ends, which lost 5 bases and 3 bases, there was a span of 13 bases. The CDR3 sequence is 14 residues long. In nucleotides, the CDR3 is TGTGCCAGCAGTGAAGAGGTTATCGACTATGGCTACACCTTC. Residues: CASSEEVIDYGYTF.

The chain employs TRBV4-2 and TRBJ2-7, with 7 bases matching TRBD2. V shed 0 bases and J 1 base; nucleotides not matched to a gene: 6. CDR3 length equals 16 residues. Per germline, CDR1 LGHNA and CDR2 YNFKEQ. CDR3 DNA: TGTGCCAGCAGCCAAGAGGGGGGGAGTAGGTCCTACGAGCAGTACTTC. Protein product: CASSQEGGSRSYEQYF.

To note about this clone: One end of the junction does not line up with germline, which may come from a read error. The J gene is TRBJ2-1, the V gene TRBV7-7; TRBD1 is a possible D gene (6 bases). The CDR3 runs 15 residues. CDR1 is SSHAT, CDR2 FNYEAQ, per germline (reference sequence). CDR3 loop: CASSQGGRVDNEQFF. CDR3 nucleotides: TGTGCTAGCAGCCAAGGGGGACGAGTAGACAATGAGCAGTTCTTC. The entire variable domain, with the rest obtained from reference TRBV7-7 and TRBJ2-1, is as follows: GAGVSQSPRYKVTKRGQDVTLRCDPISSHATLYWYQQALGQGPEFLTYFNYEAQPDKSGLPSDRFSAERPEGSISTLTIQRTEQRDSAMYRCASSQGGRVDNEQFFGPGTRLTVL.

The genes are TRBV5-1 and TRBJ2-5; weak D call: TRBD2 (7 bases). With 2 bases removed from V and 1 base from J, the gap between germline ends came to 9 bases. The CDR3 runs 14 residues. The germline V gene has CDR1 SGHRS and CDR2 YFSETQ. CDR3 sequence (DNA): TGCGCCAGCAGCTTAGGGGGGGCCCAAGAGACCCAGTACTTC. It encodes CASSLGGAQETQYF.

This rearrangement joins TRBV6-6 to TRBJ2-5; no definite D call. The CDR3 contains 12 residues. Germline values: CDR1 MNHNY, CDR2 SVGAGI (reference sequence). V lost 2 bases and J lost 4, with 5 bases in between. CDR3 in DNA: TGTGCCAGCAGTTACCTCCGAGAGACCCAGTACTTC. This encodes CASSYLRETQYF.

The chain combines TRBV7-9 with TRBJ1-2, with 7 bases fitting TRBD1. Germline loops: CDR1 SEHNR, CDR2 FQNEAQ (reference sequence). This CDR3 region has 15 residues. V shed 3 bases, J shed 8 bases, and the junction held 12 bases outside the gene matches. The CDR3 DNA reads TGTGCCAGCAGCTTCCGTCGCGACAGGGTAGAAGGCTACACCTTC. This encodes CASSFRRDRVEGYTF.

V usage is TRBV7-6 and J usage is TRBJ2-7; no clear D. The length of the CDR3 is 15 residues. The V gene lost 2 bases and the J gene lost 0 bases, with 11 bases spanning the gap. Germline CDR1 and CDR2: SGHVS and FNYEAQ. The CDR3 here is CASSLSAVSSYEQYF. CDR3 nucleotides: TGTGCCAGCAGCTTAAGTGCGGTTAGCTCCTACGAGCAGTACTTC. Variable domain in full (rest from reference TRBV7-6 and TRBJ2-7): GAGVSQSPRYKVTKRGQDVALRCDPISGHVSLYWYRQALGQGPEFLTYFNYEAQQDKSGLPNDRFSAERPEGSISTLTIQRTEQRDSAMYRCASSLSAVSSYEQYFGPGTRLTVT.

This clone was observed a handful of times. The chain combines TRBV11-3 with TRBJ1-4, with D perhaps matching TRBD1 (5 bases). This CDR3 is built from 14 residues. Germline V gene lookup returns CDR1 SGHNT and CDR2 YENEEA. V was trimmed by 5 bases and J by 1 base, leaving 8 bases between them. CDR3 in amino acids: CASSAGLTNEKLFF. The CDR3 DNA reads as TGTGCCAGCAGCGCAGGGTTAACTAATGAAAAACTGTTTTTT. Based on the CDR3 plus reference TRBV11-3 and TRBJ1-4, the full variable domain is EAGVVQSPRYKIIEKKQPVAFWCNPISGHNTLYWYLQNLGQGPELLIRYENEEAVDDSQLPKDRFSAERLKGVDSTLKIQPAELGDSAVYLCASSAGLTNEKLFFGSGTQLSVL.

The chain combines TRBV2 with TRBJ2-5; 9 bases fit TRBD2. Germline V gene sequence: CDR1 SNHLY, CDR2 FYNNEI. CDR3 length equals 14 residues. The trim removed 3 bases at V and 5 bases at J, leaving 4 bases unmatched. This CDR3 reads CASSEWAGGETQYF. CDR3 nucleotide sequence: TGTGCCAGCAGTGAGTGGGCGGGAGGGGAGACCCAGTACTTC. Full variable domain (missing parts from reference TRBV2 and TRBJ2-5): EPEVTQTPSHQVTQMGQEVILRCVPISNHLYFYWYRQILGQKVEFLVSFYNNEISEKSEIFDDQFSVERPDGSNFTLKIRSTKLEDSAMYFCASSEWAGGETQYFGPGTRLLVL.